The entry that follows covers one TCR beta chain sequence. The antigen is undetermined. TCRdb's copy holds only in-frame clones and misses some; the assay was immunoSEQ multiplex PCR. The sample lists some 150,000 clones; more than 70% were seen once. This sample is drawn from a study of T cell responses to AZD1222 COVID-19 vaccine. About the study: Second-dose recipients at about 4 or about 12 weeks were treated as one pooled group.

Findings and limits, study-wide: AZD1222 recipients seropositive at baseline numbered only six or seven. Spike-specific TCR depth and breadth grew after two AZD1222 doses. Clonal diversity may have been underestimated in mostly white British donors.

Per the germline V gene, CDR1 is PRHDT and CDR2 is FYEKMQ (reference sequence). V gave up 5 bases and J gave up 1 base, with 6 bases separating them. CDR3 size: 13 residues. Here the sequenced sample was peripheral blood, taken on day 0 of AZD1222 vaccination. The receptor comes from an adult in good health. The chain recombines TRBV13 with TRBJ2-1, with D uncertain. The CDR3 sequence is CASSGRSYNEQFF. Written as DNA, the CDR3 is TGTGCCAGCAGCGGCCGATCCTACAATGAGCAGTTCTTC.